The 11 T cell receptor beta chains below come from one sample, sequenced in a study of cytomegalovirus exposure and HLA in healthy donors. Vbeta (60) and Jbeta (13) primers were used in the PCR. The table came from immunoSEQ multiplex PCR; TCRdb's copy has only in-frame clones and leaves some out. This sample has approximately 85,000 clones, with 80% found just once. The sample comprised PBMCs. These receptors were collected from a man aged 50 to 59 in good health and CMV-seropositive.

The gene calls are TRBV9 and TRBJ2-4, with 7 positions matching TRBD2. CDR1 SGDLS and CDR2 YYNGEE come from the germline V gene. V dropped 3 bases and J dropped 7; count of bases not matched to a gene: 10. The CDR3 is 15 amino acids. Here the CDR3 DNA reads TGTGCCAGCAGCGGTGTAGCGGGTGGAGGGAACATTCAGTACTTC. It encodes CASSGVAGGGNIQYF. The full variable domain, with the rest looked up from reference TRBV9 and TRBJ2-4, is DSGVTQTPKHLITATGQRVTLRCSPRSGDLSVYWYQQSLDQGLQFLIQYYNGEERAKGNILERFSAQQFPDLHSELNLSSLELGDSALYFCASSGVAGGGNIQYFGAGTRLSVL.

V and J are TRBV18 and TRBJ2-3, with D uncertain. V dropped 3 bases and J dropped 1 base, with 8 bases sitting between them. In germline, CDR1 is KGHSH, CDR2 LQKENI. This CDR3 comprises 14 residues. The CDR3 DNA sequence: TGTGCCAGCTCACCCGGGTCCGGCACAGATACGCAGTATTTT. It yields the protein CASSPGSGTDTQYF.

The chain is built from TRBV11-2 and TRBJ2-7; D is undetermined. This CDR3 has 13 residues. V dropped 2 bases and J dropped 3 bases, with 8 bases sitting between them. CDR1 and CDR2 (germline): SGHAT, FQNNGV. The CDR3 reads CASSLSPNYEQYF. DNA of the CDR3: TGTGCCAGCAGCTTATCCCCAAACTACGAGCAGTACTTC.

This clone was detected only a few times. The chain joins TRBV19 to TRBJ1-1; 7 bases line up with TRBD1. The germline V gene has CDR1 LNHDA and CDR2 SQIVND (reference sequence). The CDR3 has 14 residues. Trimming cost V 5 bases and J 4 bases; bases outside gene matches: 7. This CDR3 reads CASSAQGSFTEAFF. As DNA, the CDR3 is TGTGCCAGTAGTGCACAGGGGTCGTTCACTGAAGCTTTCTTT. The full variable domain, in which reference TRBV19 and TRBJ1-1 provide the parts outside the CDR3, is DGGITQSPKYLFRKEGQNVTLSCEQNLNHDAMYWYRQDPGQGLRLIYYSQIVNDFQKGDIAEGYSVSREKKESFPLTVTSAQKNPTAFYLCASSAQGSFTEAFFGQGTRLTVV.

This clone came up a few times. The chain joins TRBV2 to TRBJ1-2; D might be TRBD1 (5 bases). V lost 6 bases to trimming and J lost 2 bases, with 13 bases between them. This CDR3 has 14 residues. Germline V gene sequence: CDR1 SNHLY, CDR2 FYNNEI. CDR3 amino acids: CASRGLVGNYGYTF. The DNA for the CDR3 is TGTGCCAGCAGGGGACTCGTAGGGAACTATGGCTACACCTTC.

The chain uses TRBV19 and TRBJ2-4; 9 bases map to TRBD1. Germline lookup yields CDR1 LNHDA and CDR2 SQIVND (reference sequence). V lost 5 bases, J lost 6 bases, and 2 bases stayed unmatched. The CDR3 runs 13 residues. In DNA, the CDR3 is TGTGCCAGTAGTCGGGACAGGGTAAACATTCAGTACTTC. Its protein is CASSRDRVNIQYF.

In its sample, this clone was seen a few times. The chain joins TRBV7-9 to TRBJ1-1; 10 bases map to TRBD1. The V and J ends lost 5 bases and 7 bases, in that order; junction bases with no gene match: 7. The CDR3 runs to 14 residues. CDR1 SEHNR and CDR2 FQNEAQ come from the germline V gene (reference sequence). The CDR3 sequence: CASSRDRGTIEAFF. The CDR3 DNA reads TGTGCCAGCAGCCGGGACAGGGGAACAATTGAAGCTTTCTTT.

The V gene is TRBV5-1, the J gene TRBJ2-7, with a possible D match to TRBD2 (5 bases). Per germline, CDR1 SGHRS and CDR2 YFSETQ. The CDR3 has 14 residues. The ends were cut back, 4 bases at V and 5 bases at J, with 16 bases in the middle. The CDR3: CASSPGYGRDEQYF. The CDR3 coding sequence is TGCGCCAGCAGCCCGGGGTACGGGCGAGACGAGCAGTACTTC.

The chain combines TRBV29-1 with TRBJ1-2; D may be TRBD1 (6 bases). The V gene lost 6 bases and the J gene lost 1 base, with 15 bases spanning the gap. The CDR3 runs 14 residues. Germline CDR1 SQVTM, CDR2 ANQGSEA. The CDR3 DNA is TGCAGCGTCACACAGGGAACCGTTAACTATGGCTACACCTTC. Residues: CSVTQGTVNYGYTF.

The chain links TRBV2 to TRBJ2-3; a possible D gene is TRBD2 (6 bases). The V gene's germline CDR1 is SNHLY and CDR2 FYNNEI. The CDR3 is 16 residues long. V shed 6 bases and J shed 1 base, with 17 bases lying between them. For the CDR3, the DNA is TGTGCCAGCAGGCGGGGTCGGGGGAGTGGCACAGATACGCAGTATTTT. Translated: CASRRGRGSGTDTQYF. Full variable domain (missing parts from reference TRBV2 and TRBJ2-3): EPEVTQTPSHQVTQMGQEVILRCVPISNHLYFYWYRQILGQKVEFLVSFYNNEISEKSEIFDDQFSVERPDGSNFTLKIRSTKLEDSAMYFCASRRGRGSGTDTQYFGPGTRLTVL.

The V and J genes are TRBV5-1 and TRBJ1-2; perhaps TRBD1 as D (6 bases). The CDR3 runs to 11 residues. V shed 2 bases and J shed 9 bases, with 8 bases lying between them. Germline V gene data show CDR1 as SGHRS and CDR2 as YFSETQ. CDR3 sequence reads: CASSLQGSYTF. For the CDR3, the DNA is TGCGCCAGCAGCTTACAGGGAAGCTACACCTTC.